A single sample gave rise to the 32 T cell receptor beta chains below, sequenced in a study of PD-L1 blockade in urothelial cancer. Produced via immunoSEQ multiplex PCR; TCRdb's table is partial and in-frame only. The table has some 67,000 clones, about 88% seen once. The sequencing used PBMCs, collected around atezolizumab (anti-PD-L1) treatment. The receptors were sampled from a man between 60 and 70 years old with urothelial cancer.

The chain has TRBV2 and TRBJ2-3, with TRBD2 matching over 7 bases. Losses at the gene ends were 5 bases for V and 7 bases for J; bases not matched to a gene: 12. CDR3 size: 15 residues. The V gene's germline CDR1 is SNHLY and CDR2 FYNNEI. CDR3 loop: CASSLVETSRNTQYF. The CDR3 nucleotides are TGTGCCAGCAGTCTAGTGGAGACTAGCCGAAATACGCAGTATTTT.

The gene calls are TRBV7-9 and TRBJ2-5, with TRBD1 matching over 8 bases. Germline values: CDR1 SEHNR, CDR2 FQNEAQ (reference sequence). CDR3 length: 14 amino acids. The trim removed 6 bases at V and 2 bases at J, leaving 5 bases unmatched. The CDR3 bases are TGTGCCAGCAGTAGACAGGGGCGACAAGAGACCCAGTACTTC. This encodes CASSRQGRQETQYF.

The chain recombines TRBV30 with TRBJ1-1; D gene unclear. Germline assignment: CDR1 GTSNPN and CDR2 SVGIG (reference sequence). This CDR3 comprises 13 residues. V lost 7 bases to trimming and J lost 5 bases, with 17 bases between them. The CDR3 DNA sequence: TGTGCCTCCACGGGGTTCGTGAGAACTGAAGCTTTCTTT. Translating gives CASTGFVRTEAFF.

This clone turned up a few times. The chain carries TRBV5-1 and TRBJ1-1; possibly TRBD1 for D (5 bases). The CDR3 is made up of 15 amino acids. V was cut by 5 bases and J by 1 base, with 15 bases left in between. CDR1 and CDR2 from the germline V gene are SGHRS and YFSETQ. The CDR3 sequence: CASSGTPSPNTEAFF. The CDR3 nucleotides read TGCGCCAGCAGTGGGACTCCTTCACCGAACACTGAAGCTTTCTTT.

This rearrangement joins TRBV6-1 to TRBJ2-6, with D possibly being TRBD2 (6 bases). This CDR3 contains 13 residues. Per the germline V gene, CDR1 is MNHNS and CDR2 is SASEGT. Trimming shortened V by 10 bases and J by 2 bases, and 9 bases separated the two germline ends. This chain's CDR3 is CATRLAGANVLTF. The DNA for the CDR3 is TGTGCCACCCGACTAGCTGGGGCCAACGTCCTGACTTTC.

The chain employs TRBV7-6 and TRBJ1-5; the match to TRBD1 covers 10 bases. CDR3 length: 17 residues. Looked up from germline, CDR1 is SGHVS and CDR2 is FNYEAQ. With 1 base clipped from V and 6 bases from J, the junction kept 9 bases outside the gene matches. The CDR3 sequence: CASSLGQGARGSQPQHF. The CDR3 region has the DNA TGTGCCAGCAGCTTAGGACAGGGGGCGAGGGGGTCTCAGCCCCAGCATTTT.

The chain is built from TRBV7-9 and TRBJ2-5, with unresolved D. Trimming shortened V by 5 bases and J by 0 bases, and 10 bases separated the two germline ends. The CDR3 consists of 14 residues. Germline V gene sequence: CDR1 SEHNR, CDR2 FQNEAQ (reference sequence). In DNA form, the CDR3 reads TGTGCCAGCAGCCGCAGCGAGTACCAAGAGACCCAGTACTTC. Its translation is CASSRSEYQETQYF.

The chain joins TRBV9 to TRBJ1-2, with D maybe TRBD1 (5 bases). The CDR3 length is 13 residues. Germline V gives CDR1 SGDLS, CDR2 YYNGEE. Trimming took 0 bases from V and 7 from J, leaving 10 bases between them. CDR3 DNA sequence: TGTGCCAGCAGCGTAGATGGGGCGGCTGGCTACACCTTC. It translates to CASSVDGAAGYTF.

This rearrangement joins TRBV5-1 to TRBJ2-7; 11 positions agree with TRBD2. With V trimmed by 4 bases and J by 7 bases, 7 bases remained unmatched. This CDR3 has 14 residues. Germline V gives CDR1 SGHRS, CDR2 YFSETQ. CDR3 coding DNA: TGCGCCAGCAGCCTGATGACTAGCGGGAAAGAGCAGTACTTC. Its protein product is CASSLMTSGKEQYF.

The genes are TRBV9 and TRBJ2-3; 10 nucleotides agree with TRBD2. V shed 4 bases, J shed 5 bases, and the junction held 13 bases outside the gene matches. Germline V gene data show CDR1 as SGDLS and CDR2 as YYNGEE. This CDR3 region has 17 residues. This CDR3 is CASSLRGSGRAGDTQYF. The CDR3 DNA follows: TGTGCCAGCAGCCTACGGGGAAGCGGGAGGGCCGGAGATACGCAGTATTTT.

V usage is TRBV18 and J usage is TRBJ2-1; D unclear. The CDR3 runs to 12 residues. V was clipped by 3 bases and J by 5 bases, with 5 bases between them. From germline, CDR1 is KGHSH and CDR2 LQKENI. This CDR3 is CASSPQDNEQFF. Written as DNA, the CDR3 is TGTGCCAGCTCACCCCAGGACAATGAGCAGTTCTTC.

This clone was seen only once. The chain employs TRBV25-1 and TRBJ1-4; possibly TRBD1 for D (5 bases). V was cut by 3 bases and J by 3 bases, with 11 bases left in between. This CDR3 spans 15 amino acids. Germline CDR1 is MGHDK and CDR2 is SYGVNS. CDR3: CASSEAGFANEKLFF. CDR3 DNA sequence: TGTGCCAGCAGTGAGGCAGGGTTCGCTAATGAAAAACTGTTTTTT.

The chain has TRBV9 and TRBJ1-6; no clear D. CDR1 SGDLS and CDR2 YYNGEE come from the germline V gene. CDR3 length equals 13 residues. V lost 5 bases, J lost 7 bases, and 10 bases lay in between. The CDR3 DNA sequence: TGTGCCAGCAGTACGGGGAGAAATTCACCCCTCCACTTT. This encodes CASSTGRNSPLHF.

The V call is TRBV4-3, the J call TRBJ2-4; 7 bases are a match to TRBD2. CDR3 length: 13 residues. The germline V gene encodes CDR1 LGHNA and CDR2 YSLEER. V gave up 1 base and J gave up 9 bases; unmatched junction bases: 3. CDR3 region: CASSQGLAAIQYF. For the CDR3, the DNA is TGCGCCAGCAGCCAAGGGCTAGCGGCCATTCAGTACTTC.

V gene TRBV27 combines with J gene TRBJ2-7, with a possible D match to TRBD2 (6 bases). Germline CDR1 reads MNHEY; CDR2 reads SMNVEV (reference sequence). The CDR3 loop spans 15 amino acids. V lost 7 bases to trimming and J lost 1 base, with 17 bases between them. The CDR3 sequence: CASTATGTGSYEQYF. DNA for the CDR3: TGTGCCAGCACTGCGACCGGGACTGGTTCCTACGAGCAGTACTTC.

This CDR3 reads CASSLVGLPEDEQFF. The DNA for the CDR3 is TGCGCCAGCAGCTTGGTGGGACTCCCAGAGGATGAGCAGTTCTTC. The chain joins TRBV5-1 to TRBJ2-1; tentative D call: TRBD2 (6 bases). CDR1 SGHRS and CDR2 YFSETQ come from the germline V gene. The CDR3 sequence is 15 residues long. Deletions cut 0 bases from V and 8 bases from J, with 15 bases between.

The rearrangement uses TRBV4-3 and TRBJ1-1, with 10 bases aligning to TRBD1. V lost 3 bases, J lost 6 bases, and 7 bases stayed unmatched. Germline-derived CDR1 and CDR2 are LGHNA and YSLEER. The CDR3 consists of 15 residues. CDR3 DNA: TGCGCCAGCAGCCACGGATTGGGACAGGGGCCTGAAGCTTTCTTT. Protein product: CASSHGLGQGPEAFF.

The genes are TRBV28 and TRBJ2-1, with TRBD2 matching over 7 bases. CDR1 is MDHEN, CDR2 SYDVKM, per germline. The CDR3 loop spans 16 amino acids. The V segment lost 3 bases and the J segment 5 bases; nucleotides outside the gene matches: 10. The CDR3 reads CASSFRVAGFNNEQFF. CDR3 in DNA: TGTGCCAGCAGTTTCCGGGTAGCGGGCTTTAACAATGAGCAGTTCTTC.

This clone has only one observation. The CDR3 coding sequence is TGTGCCAGCACCCCCTCGCGCGGGAGGAGCTCCTACGAGCAGTACTTC. The encoded protein is CASTPSRGRSSYEQYF. The rearrangement joins TRBV27 to TRBJ2-7; 8 nucleotides line up with TRBD2. The CDR3 sequence is 16 residues long. CDR1 and CDR2 from the germline V gene are MNHEY and SMNVEV (reference sequence). Germline trimming cut 7 bases from V and 0 bases from J; bases unmatched to any gene: 11.

The chain has TRBV5-1 and TRBJ2-7, with D maybe TRBD1 (6 bases). Trimming took 4 bases from V and 0 from J, leaving 8 bases between them. Germline loops: CDR1 SGHRS, CDR2 YFSETQ. The CDR3 runs to 13 residues. CDR3 sequence reads: CASSADSSYEQYF. In DNA form, the CDR3 reads TGCGCCAGCAGCGCGGACAGCTCCTACGAGCAGTACTTC.

V usage is TRBV2 and J usage is TRBJ2-5; 7 bases are a match to TRBD2. There are 16 residues in the CDR3. CDR1 and CDR2 (germline): SNHLY, FYNNEI. J was trimmed by 4 bases and V by 4 bases; bases with no gene match: 12. The DNA of the CDR3 is TGTGCCAGCAGTGTCCCGGGGCGGGGGTTCGGAGAGACCCAGTACTTC. Its translation: CASSVPGRGFGETQYF.

The chain combines TRBV5-1 with TRBJ1-2, with 10 bases aligning to TRBD1. Germline loops: CDR1 SGHRS, CDR2 YFSETQ. V lost 0 bases and J lost 4; bases outside the gene matches: 6. CDR3 length equals 16 residues. The CDR3 spells CASSLEGQGVGYGYTF. CDR3 in DNA: TGCGCCAGCAGCTTGGAAGGACAGGGGGTGGGCTATGGCTACACCTTC.

V and J are TRBV29-1 and TRBJ2-2; 7 bases line up with TRBD2. Trimming cost V 5 bases and J 1 base; bases outside gene matches: 7. Germline-derived CDR1 and CDR2 are SQVTM and ANQGSEA. CDR3 size: 15 residues. The CDR3 protein is CSVPVGGGNTGELFF. The CDR3 DNA follows: TGCAGCGTTCCCGTGGGCGGGGGGAACACCGGGGAGCTGTTTTTT.

The chain joins TRBV9 to TRBJ1-2; no reliable D call. This CDR3 region has 14 residues. Germline V lookup: CDR1 SGDLS, CDR2 YYNGEE. Trimming took off 1 base at V and 4 bases at J, with 11 bases between the two ends. This chain's CDR3 is CASSVPPPGYGYTF. CDR3 coding DNA: TGTGCCAGCAGCGTACCTCCCCCAGGCTATGGCTACACCTTC.

This chain joins TRBV9 and TRBJ2-1; possible D gene TRBD1, 5 bases. Germline V gene sequence: CDR1 SGDLS, CDR2 YYNGEE. The CDR3 loop spans 13 amino acids. V lost 4 bases and J 4 bases, leaving 9 bases between the germline ends. CDR3 in amino acids: CASSQGSYNEQFF. The CDR3 DNA sequence: TGTGCCAGCAGCCAGGGCTCTTACAATGAGCAGTTCTTC. Looking up the rest from reference TRBV9 and TRBJ2-1 gives the full variable domain: DSGVTQTPKHLITATGQRVTLRCSPRSGDLSVYWYQQSLDQGLQFLIQYYNGEERAKGNILERFSAQQFPDLHSELNLSSLELGDSALYFCASSQGSYNEQFFGPGTRLTVL.

The gene calls are TRBV6-5 and TRBJ1-5; D remains ambiguous. With 6 bases removed from V and 1 base from J, the gap between germline ends came to 10 bases. In germline, CDR1 is MNHEY, CDR2 SVGAGI. The CDR3 is 14 amino acids. Written as DNA, the CDR3 is TGTGCCAGCAGCCCGGGGATGAGCAATCAGCCCCAGCATTTT. Amino acids: CASSPGMSNQPQHF.

The CDR3 bases are TGTGCCAGCTCACCCGGCGGAGGCTACGGGGAGACCCAGTACTTC. It yields the protein CASSPGGGYGETQYF. This chain joins TRBV18 and TRBJ2-5, with a weak D call TRBD2 (5 bases). CDR3 length: 15 amino acids. V dropped 3 bases and J dropped 5 bases, with 16 bases sitting between them. The germline V gene has CDR1 KGHSH and CDR2 LQKENI.

The J gene is TRBJ2-4, the V gene TRBV28; TRBD2 might be the D (7 bases). The CDR3 runs 15 residues. Trimming cost V 7 bases and J 7 bases, with 20 bases left between them. The germline gives CDR1 MDHEN, CDR2 SYDVKM. The DNA for the CDR3 is TGTGCCAGCAACGGCCCTGGGGGGGGCCTGAACATTCAGTACTTC. Translation: CASNGPGGGLNIQYF.

The chain joins TRBV6-5 to TRBJ1-1; the match to TRBD1 covers 12 bases. The germline V gene has CDR1 MNHEY and CDR2 SVGAGI. The CDR3 covers 14 residues. With V trimmed by 2 bases and J by 7 bases, 2 bases remained unmatched. CDR3 nucleotide sequence: TGTGCCAGCAGTTACGGGACAGGGGGCCTTGAAGCTTTCTTT. Its protein product is CASSYGTGGLEAFF.

J is TRBJ2-7 and V is TRBV4-1, with a possible D match to TRBD1 (5 bases). The V end was cut by 0 bases, the J end by 3 bases, with 18 bases between. The CDR3 covers 17 residues. Germline V gene data show CDR1 as MGHRA and CDR2 as YSYEKL. The CDR3 DNA sequence: TGCGCCAGCAGCCAAGACATTAGGGGTCCCTTGGTCTACGAGCAGTACTTC. This translates into CASSQDIRGPLVYEQYF.

This clone was observed once. J is TRBJ2-1 and V is TRBV19; 9 nucleotides match TRBD1. From germline, CDR1 is LNHDA and CDR2 SQIVND (reference sequence). This CDR3 has 14 residues. Unmatched junction bases numbered 1, after V lost 3 bases and J lost 4 bases. The CDR3 protein is CASSIGTGYNEQFF. CDR3 nucleotides: TGTGCCAGTAGTATCGGGACAGGGTACAATGAGCAGTTCTTC.

The chain employs TRBV5-1 and TRBJ2-1; possible D gene TRBD2, 5 bases. CDR1 SGHRS and CDR2 YFSETQ come from the germline V gene. Trimming took 6 bases from V and 0 from J, leaving 16 bases between them. This CDR3 contains 16 residues. This CDR3 reads CASTRGPGNSYNEQFF. The CDR3 DNA reads TGCGCCAGCACCCGAGGCCCGGGGAACTCCTACAATGAGCAGTTCTTC.